Given below is one T cell receptor beta chain in context. Method: immunoSEQ multiplex PCR; TCRdb's copy keeps in-frame clones and lacks some. This table holds 45,000 to 55,000 clones, more than 70% found once. The data stem from a study of blood T cell repertoires in COVID-19. Overall study: The United States, Italy and Spain were the sources of the acute and convalescent COVID-19 samples. The cDNA or gDNA used as material had been derived from T cells, B-cell-depleted T cells, or PBMCs.

Germline CDR1 is SNHLY and CDR2 is FYNNEI. Trimming cost V 6 bases and J 5 bases, with 19 bases left between them. The CDR3 contains 15 residues. The J gene is TRBJ1-1, the V gene TRBV2, with D perhaps matching TRBD1 (6 bases). Input material: peripheral blood. The receptor's source is a woman over 75 with acute or convalescent COVID-19. CDR3 DNA sequence: TGTGCCAGCAGGGGCGATACAGGGATAGTTACTGAAGCTTTCTTT. It is translated as CASRGDTGIVTEAFF.